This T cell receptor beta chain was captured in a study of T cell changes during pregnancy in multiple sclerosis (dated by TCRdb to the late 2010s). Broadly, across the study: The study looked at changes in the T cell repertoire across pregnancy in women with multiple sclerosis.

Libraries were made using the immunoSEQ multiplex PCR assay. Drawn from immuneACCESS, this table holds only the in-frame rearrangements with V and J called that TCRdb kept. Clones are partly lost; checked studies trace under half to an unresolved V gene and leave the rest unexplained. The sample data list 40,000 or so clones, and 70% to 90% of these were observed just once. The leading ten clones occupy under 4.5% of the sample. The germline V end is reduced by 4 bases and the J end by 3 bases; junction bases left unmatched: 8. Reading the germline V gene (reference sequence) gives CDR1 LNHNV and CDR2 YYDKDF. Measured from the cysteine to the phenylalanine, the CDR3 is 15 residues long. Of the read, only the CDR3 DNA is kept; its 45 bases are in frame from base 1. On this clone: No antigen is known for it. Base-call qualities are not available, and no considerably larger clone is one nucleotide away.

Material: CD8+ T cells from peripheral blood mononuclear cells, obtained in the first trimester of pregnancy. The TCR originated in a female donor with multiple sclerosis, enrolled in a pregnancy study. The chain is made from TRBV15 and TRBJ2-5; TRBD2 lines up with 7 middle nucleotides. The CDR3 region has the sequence CATSIPRTRKETQYF. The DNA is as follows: TGTGCCACCAGCATACCCAGGACTAGAAAAGAGACCCAGTACTTC.